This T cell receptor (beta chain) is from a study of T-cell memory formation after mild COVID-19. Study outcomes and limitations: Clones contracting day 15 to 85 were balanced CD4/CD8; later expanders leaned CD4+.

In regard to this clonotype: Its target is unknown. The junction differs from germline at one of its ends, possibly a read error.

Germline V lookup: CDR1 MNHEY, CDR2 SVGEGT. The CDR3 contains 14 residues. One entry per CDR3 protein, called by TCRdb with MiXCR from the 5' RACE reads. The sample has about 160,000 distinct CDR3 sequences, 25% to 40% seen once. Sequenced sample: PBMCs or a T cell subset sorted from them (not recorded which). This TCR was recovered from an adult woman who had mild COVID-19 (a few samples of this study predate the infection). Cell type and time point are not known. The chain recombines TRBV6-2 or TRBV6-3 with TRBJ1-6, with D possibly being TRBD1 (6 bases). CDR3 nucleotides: TGTGCCAGCAGTCGACAGGAGGCCAATTCACCACTCCACTTT. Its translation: CASSRQEANSPLHF.